The 2 T cell receptor beta chains listed next were all sequenced from one sample in a study of blood T cells in healthy people across ages. The use of a sample-barcoded 5' primer and a J-beta primer mix characterized a second PCR of about 7 to 12 cycles. TCRdb independently ran MiXCR on the 5' RACE reads; one entry per CDR3 protein. This sample yields 450,000 to 600,000 distinct CDR3 sequences, of which 25% to 35% are seen a single time; 3% to 4.5% belongs to the top ten. The same specimen was also included in a second study, on T cells of mothers and their children.

Sequencing was carried out using blood. These receptors were collected from a boy aged 2 to 10 in good health.

This clonotype was detected only a few times. This sequence joins TRBV5-1 and TRBJ2-5, with TRBD1 as a possible D gene (6 bases). Trimming stripped 1 base from V and 7 bases from J, with 14 bases between. This CDR3 has 14 amino acids. Germline CDR1 SGHRS, CDR2 YFSETQ. As DNA, the CDR3 is TGCGCCAGCAGCTTGTACGGGACAAGTGGGACCCAGTACTTC. It is translated as CASSLYGTSGTQYF. Variable domain in full (rest from reference TRBV5-1 and TRBJ2-5): KAGVTQTPRYLIKTRGQQVTLSCSPISGHRSVSWYQQTPGQGLQFLFEYFSETQRNKGNFPGRFSGRQFSNSRSEMNVSTLELGDSALYLCASSLYGTSGTQYFGPGTRLLVL.

V usage is TRBV4-2 and J usage is TRBJ2-7, with 9 bases aligning to TRBD1. Germline trimming cut 1 base from V and 3 bases from J; bases unmatched to any gene: 7. The CDR3 length is 16 residues. Germline V gene lookup returns CDR1 LGHNA and CDR2 YNFKEQ. This chain's CDR3 is CASSQAGTGYLYEQYF. In nucleotides, the CDR3 is TGTGCCAGCAGCCAAGCCGGGACAGGGTATCTCTACGAGCAGTACTTC.